This T cell receptor beta chain was found in a study of blood T cell repertoires in COVID-19. Produced via immunoSEQ multiplex PCR; TCRdb's table is partial and in-frame only. Here the sample spans under 250,000 clones, roughly four fifths being singletons. The CDR3 covers 12 residues. V lost 7 bases and J 9 bases, leaving 16 bases between the germline ends. CDR1 is MNHEY, CDR2 SMNVEV, per germline (reference sequence). This receptor was taken from a woman aged 55-69 years with acute or convalescent COVID-19. This chain joins TRBV27 and TRBJ2-7; TRBD1 might be the D (6 bases). Sequencing used peripheral blood. The CDR3 spells CASKGVIGGQYF. The DNA for the CDR3 is TGTGCCAGCAAGGGGGTTATTGGAGGGCAGTACTTC.